This TCR beta chain derives from a study of T-cell memory formation after mild COVID-19. Study-level information: Largely donor-specific sequence clusters came from a couple of donors.

Turning to this clonotype: Antigen unknown.

TCRdb processed the 5' RACE reads anew with MiXCR; each CDR3 protein has one entry. The repertoire consists of 200,000 or so distinct CDR3 sequences, with about a sixth occurring once and the leading ten covering 2% to 2.5%. Broader study findings: Pre-infection memory already had some responding clones, implying cross-reactive memory joined.

This TCR came from an adult woman who had mild COVID-19 (a few samples of this study predate the infection). Cell type and time point are not known. Sequencing was carried out using PBMCs or a T cell subset sorted from them (not recorded which).

The CDR3 region is CASSVGTVYGYTF. The CDR3 bases are TGTGCCAGCAGCGTCGGGACAGTCTATGGCTACACCTTC. The chain combines TRBV5-4 with TRBJ1-2, with 7 bases matching TRBD1. Germline trimming cut 4 bases from V and 4 bases from J; bases unmatched to any gene: 4. The CDR3 contains 13 residues. Germline CDR1 reads SGHNT; CDR2 reads YYREEE (reference sequence).